Described below is a single T cell receptor beta chain sequence and its context. This sample was taken from a study of blood T cell repertoires in COVID-19. On the study more broadly: The United States, Italy and Spain provided the acute and convalescent COVID-19 samples. Nucleic acid was either cDNA or gDNA, and it came from T cells, B-cell-depleted T cells, or PBMCs.

Original handling: Estimates of nucleated cell counts were drawn from the amplification of reference gene primers. Clones were sequenced by immunoSEQ multiplex PCR, and TCRdb holds only the in-frame ones, with some missing. That table is the source of V, J and clone size, and D and trimming were worked out from the DNA. This sample has a few hundred thousand clones; more than 65% occur once, and the top ten carry 1.4%. The receptor was isolated from a woman in her forties who had recovered from COVID-19. Sequenced material: peripheral blood.

The CDR3 DNA reads as TGTGCCAGCAGCTCATGGGGACAGGGGGCTAACACCATATATTTT. Protein sequence: CASSSWGQGANTIYF. The chain has TRBV13 and TRBJ1-3; TRBD1 matches at 12 bases. J was trimmed by 7 bases and V by 4 bases; bases with no gene match: 5. The length of the CDR3 is 15 residues. Germline V lookup: CDR1 PRHDT, CDR2 FYEKMQ (reference sequence).